The sample holds a few counts of the clone carrying this TCR beta chain. This record comes from a study of T cells after yellow fever vaccination. At the level of the study: When fractions had low cell numbers, they were prepared with SMART-Seq v4 Ultra Low Input.

A single record per CDR3 protein comes from TCRdb applying MiXCR to the 5' RACE reads. This sample has roughly 74,000 distinct CDR3 sequences, with around 6.9% found just once. V was clipped by 3 bases and J by 5 bases, with 17 bases between them. CDR3 size: 16 residues. Germline values: CDR1 SEHNR, CDR2 FQNEAQ (reference sequence). The receptor was isolated from a man aged 18 to 30 who received the YFV17D yellow fever vaccine. The sample consisted of CD8+ T cells sorted from PBMCs, taken about 5 days after the first yellow fever vaccination. The rearrangement links TRBV7-9 to TRBJ2-1; no clear D. The CDR3 spells CASSFYRSSSHNEQFF. CDR3 bases: TGTGCCAGCAGCTTCTACCGGAGTAGTTCCCACAATGAGCAGTTCTTC.